This T cell receptor (beta chain) was recovered during a study of blood T cells in healthy people across ages. The study's findings and limits: CMV status of donors was not determined, possibly confounding expanded clonotype changes.

This clonotype was counted a single time. What it binds is unknown. A junction end diverges from the germline sequence, so it may reflect a read error. A second PCR of 7 to 11 cycles used a sample-barcoded 5' primer and a J-beta primer mix. Through a template-switch adaptor with 12 random nucleotides, each cDNA molecule received a tag. One entry per CDR3 protein, called by TCRdb with MiXCR from the 5' RACE reads. This sample yields approximately 2,000,000 distinct CDR3 sequences, of which 35% to 50% are seen a single time; around 23% belongs to the top ten. The CDR3 consists of 16 residues. CDR1 SGDLS and CDR2 YYNGEE come from the germline V gene.

The V call is TRBV9, the J call TRBJ1-6; 10 nucleotides line up with TRBD1. Input material: blood. This sequence originates from a human donor in good health. CDR3 nucleotide sequence: TGTGCCAGCAGCGTCTCACCCGGGACAGGGGATTCACCCCTCCAATTT. Translated: CASSVSPGTGDSPLQF.